This TCR beta chain was observed in a study of T cell clonality in common variable immunodeficiency. Caucasian heritage predominated among both patients and controls. Profiling relied on immunoSEQ multiplex PCR, and the TCRdb table lists in-frame clones only, not all of them. Found here are about 42,000 clones, no singletons; the ten largest cover around 1.4%. This clone has at least ten counts. The read ends 3 residues before the CDR3 terminus; that terminus is restored from the germline J gene. The germline gives CDR1 LNHNV, CDR2 YYDKDF (reference sequence). V lost 5 bases to trimming and J lost 6 bases, with 14 bases between them. This CDR3 comprises 14 residues.

The clonotype was recovered from a person aged 18 to 70 in good health. The sequenced material came from peripheral blood mononuclear cells. The V and J genes are TRBV15 and TRBJ2-4; D is possibly TRBD1 (6 bases). The chain's CDR3 is CATSRSGVGNIQYF. The sequenced CDR3 bases are TGTGCCACCAGCCGATCAGGGGTCGGAAACATT.